Following are 13 T cell receptor beta chains from one sample sequenced in a study of T cells after yellow fever vaccination. Using its own MiXCR run on the 5' RACE reads, TCRdb lists one record per CDR3 protein. The table records around 590,000 distinct CDR3 sequences, roughly 12% of them present only once. The source material was PBMCs, sampled on the day of the yellow fever booster vaccination. These receptors came from a man younger than 40 who received the YFV17D yellow fever vaccine.

V is TRBV3-1 and J is TRBJ2-7, with 10 bases lining up with TRBD2. This CDR3 has 15 residues. V lost 4 bases, J lost 6 bases, and 9 bases stayed unmatched. Per the germline V gene, CDR1 is LGHDT and CDR2 is YNNKEL (reference sequence). The CDR3 DNA is TGTGCCAGCAGCCCTCAGCTAGCGGGAGTGGGCGAGCAGTACTTC. It specifies CASSPQLAGVGEQYF.

In this sample, this clonotype turned up a few times. The chain carries TRBV5-4 and TRBJ2-1; D may be TRBD2 (5 bases). V was shortened by 3 bases and J by 6 bases, with 10 bases between the two germline ends. Germline CDR1 and CDR2: SGHNT and YYREEE (reference sequence). The CDR3 runs 13 residues. Here the CDR3 reads CASSSYEGNEQFF. For the CDR3, the DNA is TGTGCCAGCAGCTCCTACGAGGGCAATGAGCAGTTCTTC.

This clonotype showed up just a few times. This sequence joins TRBV20-1 and TRBJ1-5; D perhaps matches TRBD1 (6 bases). The V gene lost 5 bases and the J gene lost 10 bases, with 15 bases spanning the gap. CDR1 and CDR2 from the germline V gene are DFQATT and SNEGSKA (reference sequence). CDR3 size: 12 residues. Here the CDR3 DNA reads TGCAGTGCTCCCATGGGGGACACTCCCCAGCATTTT. Protein sequence: CSAPMGDTPQHF.

This clonotype turned up a few times. The J gene is TRBJ2-7, the V gene TRBV5-1; TRBD1 matches at 9 bases. J lost 3 bases, V lost 6 bases, and 7 bases had no gene match. This CDR3 region has 14 residues. Germline-derived CDR1 and CDR2 are SGHRS and YFSETQ. CDR3 in amino acids: CASTSGQGNYEQYF. The CDR3 region has the DNA TGCGCCAGCACCTCGGGACAGGGTAACTACGAGCAGTACTTC.

This clonotype was detected many times. The gene calls are TRBV20-1 and TRBJ2-5; D call uncertain. Trimming shortened V by 3 bases and J by 2 bases, and 10 bases separated the two germline ends. The CDR3 is made up of 13 amino acids. In germline, CDR1 is DFQATT, CDR2 SNEGSKA (reference sequence). DNA of the CDR3: TGCAGTGCTAGGCGCGCGGCTCAAGAGACCCAGTACTTC. This translates into CSARRAAQETQYF.

The chain has TRBV29-1 and TRBJ1-3, with D maybe TRBD1 (5 bases). The germline gives CDR1 SQVTM, CDR2 ANQGSEA. This CDR3 comprises 17 residues. V lost 4 bases to trimming and J lost 3 bases, with 22 bases between them. CDR3 nucleotide sequence: TGCAGCGTTGCCGGCGGTGGTGGCAGGGACCTTGGAAACACCATATATTTT. Amino acid sequence: CSVAGGGGRDLGNTIYF.

A few counts support this clonotype. The rearrangement links TRBV6-2 or TRBV6-3 to TRBJ2-1, with D hard to call. The CDR3 has 17 residues. CDR1 MNHEY and CDR2 SVGEGT come from the germline V gene. V shed 4 bases and J shed 4 bases, with 20 bases lying between them. CDR3 coding DNA: TGTGCCAGCAGTTGGGCCCGATCTAGAGCGAATTACAATGAGCAGTTCTTC. Amino acids: CASSWARSRANYNEQFF.

This rearrangement joins TRBV30 to TRBJ2-7, with TRBD1 matching over 7 bases. With V trimmed by 6 bases and J by 3 bases, 14 bases remained unmatched. CDR3 length equals 15 residues. Per the germline V gene, CDR1 is GTSNPN and CDR2 is SVGIG (reference sequence). As DNA, the CDR3 is TGTGCCTGCACTCCCTACAGGGGAAAGGACTACGAGCAGTACTTC. Translating gives CACTPYRGKDYEQYF.

The chain combines TRBV20-1 with TRBJ2-1; possibly TRBD2 for D (6 bases). The V gene's germline CDR1 is DFQATT and CDR2 SNEGSKA (reference sequence). V lost 6 bases to trimming and J lost 0 bases, with 15 bases between them. The CDR3 consists of 15 residues. This CDR3 is CSARSGPSSYNEQFF. For the CDR3, the DNA is TGCAGTGCACGGAGCGGGCCAAGCTCCTACAATGAGCAGTTCTTC.

This sequence joins TRBV6-4 and TRBJ2-1; TRBD2 matches 9 bases. CDR1 and CDR2 (germline): MRHNA, SNTAGT. V shed 4 bases, J shed 3 bases, and the junction held 10 bases outside the gene matches. CDR3 length: 17 amino acids. The CDR3 reads CASSVQLLAGLYNEQFF. In DNA form, the CDR3 reads TGTGCCAGCAGTGTTCAACTACTAGCGGGCCTCTACAATGAGCAGTTCTTC.

This clonotype has ten or more counts. The chain joins TRBV5-1 to TRBJ2-1; D remains unclear. The CDR3 totals 13 residues. Looked up from germline, CDR1 is SGHRS and CDR2 is YFSETQ. The V end was cut by 4 bases, the J end by 4 bases, with 9 bases between. The CDR3 is CASSPEGYNEQFF. The DNA of the CDR3 is TGCGCCAGCAGCCCGGAAGGATACAATGAGCAGTTCTTC.

In this sample, this clonotype turned up a few times. V gene TRBV10-3 combines with J gene TRBJ2-7; possible D gene TRBD1, 7 bases. The CDR3 length is 14 residues. Germline V gene sequence: CDR1 ENHRY, CDR2 SYGVKD. The ends were cut back, 6 bases at V and 1 base at J, with 13 bases in the middle. The DNA for the CDR3 is TGTGCCATCAGGGAGCCAGGGGGGTCCTACGAGCAGTACTTC. As protein: CAIREPGGSYEQYF.

The chain uses TRBV6-1 and TRBJ2-1, with 8 bases that match TRBD2. The V gene's germline CDR1 is MNHNS and CDR2 SASEGT. V lost 6 bases to trimming and J lost 2 bases; unmatched junction nucleotides: 6. There are 15 residues in the CDR3. This CDR3 reads CASRGGRPPYNEQFF. CDR3 nucleotides: TGTGCCAGCAGGGGCGGGAGGCCGCCCTACAATGAGCAGTTCTTC.